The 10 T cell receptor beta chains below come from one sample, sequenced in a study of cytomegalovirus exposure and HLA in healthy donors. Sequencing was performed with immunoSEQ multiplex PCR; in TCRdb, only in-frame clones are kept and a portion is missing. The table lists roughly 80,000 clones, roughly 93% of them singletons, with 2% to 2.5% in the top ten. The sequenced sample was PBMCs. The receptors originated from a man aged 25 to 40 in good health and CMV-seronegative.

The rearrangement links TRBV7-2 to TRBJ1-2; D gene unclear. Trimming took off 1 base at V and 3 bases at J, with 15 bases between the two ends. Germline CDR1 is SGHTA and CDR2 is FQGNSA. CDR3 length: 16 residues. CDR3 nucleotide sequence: TGTGCCAGCAGCTTAGAGACCACGGGGAATTACTATGGCTACACCTTC. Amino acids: CASSLETTGNYYGYTF.

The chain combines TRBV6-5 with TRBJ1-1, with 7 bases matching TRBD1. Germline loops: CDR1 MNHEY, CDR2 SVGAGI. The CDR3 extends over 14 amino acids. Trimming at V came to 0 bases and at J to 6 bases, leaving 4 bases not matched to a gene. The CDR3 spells CASSYSDRAPEAFF. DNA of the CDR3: TGTGCCAGCAGTTACTCCGACAGGGCACCTGAAGCTTTCTTT.

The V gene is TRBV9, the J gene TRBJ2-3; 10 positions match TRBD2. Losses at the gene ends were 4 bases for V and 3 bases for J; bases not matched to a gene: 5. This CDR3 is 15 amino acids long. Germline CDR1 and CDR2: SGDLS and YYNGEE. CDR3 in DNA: TGTGCCAGCAGCAGAGCGGGGGGGCGGACAGATACGCAGTATTTT. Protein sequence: CASSRAGGRTDTQYF.

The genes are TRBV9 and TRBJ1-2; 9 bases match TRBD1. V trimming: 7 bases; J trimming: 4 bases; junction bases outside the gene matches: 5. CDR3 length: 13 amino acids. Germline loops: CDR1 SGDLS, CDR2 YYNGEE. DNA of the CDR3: TGTGCCAGCGGAACAGGGGGCGCCTATGGCTACACCTTC. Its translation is CASGTGGAYGYTF.

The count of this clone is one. The CDR3 region is CASAEQGAGETQYF. The CDR3 DNA follows: TGTGCCAGTGCAGAACAGGGGGCAGGAGAGACCCAGTACTTC. This chain joins TRBV19 and TRBJ2-5; 9 positions match TRBD1. The V segment lost 8 bases and the J segment 4 bases; nucleotides outside the gene matches: 8. CDR1 and CDR2 (germline): LNHDA, SQIVND (reference sequence). The CDR3 consists of 14 residues.

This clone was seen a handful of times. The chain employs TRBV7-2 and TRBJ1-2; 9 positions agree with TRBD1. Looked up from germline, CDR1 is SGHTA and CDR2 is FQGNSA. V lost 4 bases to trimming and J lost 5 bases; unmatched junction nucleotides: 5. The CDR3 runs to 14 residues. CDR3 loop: CASSSSGTGYGYTF. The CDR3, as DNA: TGTGCCAGCAGCTCCTCCGGGACAGGGTATGGCTACACCTTC.

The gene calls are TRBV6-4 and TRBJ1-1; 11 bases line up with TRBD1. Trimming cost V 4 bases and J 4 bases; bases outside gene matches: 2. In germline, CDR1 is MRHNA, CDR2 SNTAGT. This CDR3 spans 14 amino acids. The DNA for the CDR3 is TGTGCCAGCAGTGCCGGGACAGGGGGCACTGAAGCTTTCTTT. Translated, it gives CASSAGTGGTEAFF.

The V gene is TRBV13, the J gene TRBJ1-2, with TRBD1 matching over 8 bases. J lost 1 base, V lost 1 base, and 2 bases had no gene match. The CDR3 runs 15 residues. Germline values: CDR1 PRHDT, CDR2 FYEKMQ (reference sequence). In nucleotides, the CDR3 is TGTGCCAGCAGCTTAGTAGGACAGGGTAACTATGGCTACACCTTC. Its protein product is CASSLVGQGNYGYTF.

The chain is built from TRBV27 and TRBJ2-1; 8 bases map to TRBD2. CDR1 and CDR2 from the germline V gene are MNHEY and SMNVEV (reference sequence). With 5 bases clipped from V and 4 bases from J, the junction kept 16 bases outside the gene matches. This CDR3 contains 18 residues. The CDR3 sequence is CASSLQGGAGEVYNEQFF. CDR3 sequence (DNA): TGTGCCAGCAGTCTACAGGGTGGAGCGGGAGAAGTATACAATGAGCAGTTCTTC.

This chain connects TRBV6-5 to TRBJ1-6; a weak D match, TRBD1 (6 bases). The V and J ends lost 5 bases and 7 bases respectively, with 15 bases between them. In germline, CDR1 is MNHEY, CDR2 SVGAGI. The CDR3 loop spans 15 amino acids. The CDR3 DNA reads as TGTGCCAGCAGTCGCGAGGGACAAGCAAATTCACCCCTCCACTTT. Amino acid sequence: CASSREGQANSPLHF.